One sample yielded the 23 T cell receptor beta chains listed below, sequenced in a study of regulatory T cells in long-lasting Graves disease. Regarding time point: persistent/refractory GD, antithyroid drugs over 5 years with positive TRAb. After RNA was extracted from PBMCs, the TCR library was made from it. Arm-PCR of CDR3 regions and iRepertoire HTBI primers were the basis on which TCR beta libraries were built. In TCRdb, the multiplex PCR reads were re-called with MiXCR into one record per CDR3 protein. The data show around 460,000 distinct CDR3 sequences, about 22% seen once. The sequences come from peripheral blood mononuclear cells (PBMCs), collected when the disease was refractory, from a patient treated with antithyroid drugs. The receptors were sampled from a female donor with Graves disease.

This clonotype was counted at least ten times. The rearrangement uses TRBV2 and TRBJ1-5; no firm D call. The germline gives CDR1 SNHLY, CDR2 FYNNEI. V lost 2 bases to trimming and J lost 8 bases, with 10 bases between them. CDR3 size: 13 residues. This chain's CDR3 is CASSEPPLEPQHF. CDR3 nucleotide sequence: TGTGCCAGCAGTGAACCCCCTTTGGAGCCCCAGCATTTT.

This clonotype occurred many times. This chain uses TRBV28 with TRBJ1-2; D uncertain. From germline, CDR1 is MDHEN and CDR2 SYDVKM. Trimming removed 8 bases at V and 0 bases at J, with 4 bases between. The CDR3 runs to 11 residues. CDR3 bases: TGTGCCAGCGTGGCTAACTATGGCTACACCTTC. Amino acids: CASVANYGYTF.

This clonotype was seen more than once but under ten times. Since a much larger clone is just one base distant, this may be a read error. The CDR3 region is CASREFTESSPSGNAIYF. CDR3 DNA sequence: TGTGCCAGCAGGGAGTTCACGGAATCCTCGCCCTCTGGAAACGCCATATATTTT. The chain recombines TRBV2 with TRBJ1-3; D ambiguous. Germline CDR1 reads SNHLY; CDR2 reads FYNNEI. The CDR3 is 18 amino acids. Using reference TRBV2 and TRBJ1-3 for the parts outside the CDR3, the full variable domain is EPEVTQTPSHQVTQMGQEVILRCVPISNHLYFYWYRQILGQKVEFLVSFYNNEISEKSEIFDDQFSVERPDGSNFTLKIRSTKLEDSAMYFCASREFTESSPSGNAIYFGEGSWLTVV.

For the CDR3, the DNA is TGCAGTGCCAATGGGCGGGGGGCCTTTAGCTCCTACGAGCAGTACTTC. Protein sequence: CSANGRGAFSSYEQYF. This chain connects TRBV20-1 to TRBJ2-7; 8 nucleotides match TRBD2. This CDR3 region has 16 residues. Germline values: CDR1 DFQATT, CDR2 SNEGSKA (reference sequence). Trimming took 6 bases from V and 0 from J; bases not matched to a gene: 13.

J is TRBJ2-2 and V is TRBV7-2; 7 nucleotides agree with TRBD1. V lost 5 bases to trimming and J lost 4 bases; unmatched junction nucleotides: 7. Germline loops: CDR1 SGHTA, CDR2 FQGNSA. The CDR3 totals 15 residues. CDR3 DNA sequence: TGTGCCAGCAGCCGCCAGGGGGTAGGCACCGGGGAGCTGTTTTTT. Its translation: CASSRQGVGTGELFF.

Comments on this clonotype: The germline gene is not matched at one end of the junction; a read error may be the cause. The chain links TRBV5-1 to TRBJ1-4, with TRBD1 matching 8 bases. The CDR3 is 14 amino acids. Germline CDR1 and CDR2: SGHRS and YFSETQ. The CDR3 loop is CPSSTGQGYEKLFF. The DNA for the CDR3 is TGCCCCAGCAGCACTGGACAGGGTTATGAAAAACTGTTTTTT.

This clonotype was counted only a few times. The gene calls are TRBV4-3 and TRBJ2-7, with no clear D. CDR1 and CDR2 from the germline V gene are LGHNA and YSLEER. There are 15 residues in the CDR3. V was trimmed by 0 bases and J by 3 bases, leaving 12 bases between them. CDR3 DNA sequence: TGCGCCAGCAGCCAAGAAGGAAACAGCCTCTACGAGCAGTACTTC. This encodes CASSQEGNSLYEQYF.

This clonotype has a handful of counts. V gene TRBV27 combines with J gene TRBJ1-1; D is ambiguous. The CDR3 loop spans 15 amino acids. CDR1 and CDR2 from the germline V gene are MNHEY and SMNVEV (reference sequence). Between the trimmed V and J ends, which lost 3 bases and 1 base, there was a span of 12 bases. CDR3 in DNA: TGTGCCAGCAGTTTTTCCTCGGTAGGGAACACTGAAGCTTTCTTT. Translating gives CASSFSSVGNTEAFF.

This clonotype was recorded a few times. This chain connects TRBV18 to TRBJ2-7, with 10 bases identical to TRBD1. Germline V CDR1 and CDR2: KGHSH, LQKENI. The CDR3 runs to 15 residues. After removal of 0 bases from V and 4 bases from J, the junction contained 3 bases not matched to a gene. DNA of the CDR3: TGTGCCAGCTCACCACCAGGGACAGGGGCGTACGAGCAGTACTTC. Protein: CASSPPGTGAYEQYF.

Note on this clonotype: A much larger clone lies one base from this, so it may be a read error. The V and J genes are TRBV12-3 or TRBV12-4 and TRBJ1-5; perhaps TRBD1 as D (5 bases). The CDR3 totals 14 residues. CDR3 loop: CASKGPGKDQPQDF. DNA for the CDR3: TGTGCCAGCAAGGGTCCAGGGAAGGATCAGCCCCAGGATTTT.

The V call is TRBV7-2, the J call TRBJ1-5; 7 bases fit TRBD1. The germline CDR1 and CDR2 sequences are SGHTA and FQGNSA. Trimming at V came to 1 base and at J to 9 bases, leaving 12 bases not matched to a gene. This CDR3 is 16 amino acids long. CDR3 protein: CASSLGGGGPFWPQHF. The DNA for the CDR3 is TGTGCCAGCAGCTTAGGTGGAGGGGGCCCTTTTTGGCCCCAGCATTTT.

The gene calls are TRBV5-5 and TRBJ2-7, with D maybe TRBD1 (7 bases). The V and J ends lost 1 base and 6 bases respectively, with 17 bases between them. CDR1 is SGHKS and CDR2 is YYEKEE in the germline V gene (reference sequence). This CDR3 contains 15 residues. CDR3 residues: CASSLLEGALGEQYF. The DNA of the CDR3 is TGTGCCAGCAGCTTGTTGGAGGGGGCCCTAGGCGAGCAGTACTTC. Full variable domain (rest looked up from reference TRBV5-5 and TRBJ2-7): DAGVTQSPTHLIKTRGQQVTLRCSPISGHKSVSWYQQVLGQGPQFIFQYYEKEERGRGNFPDRFSARQFPNYSSELNVNALLLGDSALYLCASSLLEGALGEQYFGPGTRLTVT.

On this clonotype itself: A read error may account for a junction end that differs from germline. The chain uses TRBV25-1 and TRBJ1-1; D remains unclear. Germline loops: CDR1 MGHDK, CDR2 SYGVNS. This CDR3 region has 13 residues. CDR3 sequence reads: CATSAVGGTEAFF. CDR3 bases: TGTGCCACCAGTGCGGTAGGCGGCACTGAAGCTTTCTTT.

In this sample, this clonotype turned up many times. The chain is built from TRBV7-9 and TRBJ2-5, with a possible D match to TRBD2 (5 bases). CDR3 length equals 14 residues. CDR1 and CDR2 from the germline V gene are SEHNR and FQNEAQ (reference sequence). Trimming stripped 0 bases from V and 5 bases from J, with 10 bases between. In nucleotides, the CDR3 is TGTGCCAGCAGCTTAGCAGGGAGTAACGAGACCCAGTACTTC. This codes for CASSLAGSNETQYF.

DNA for the CDR3: TGTGCCAGCAGTGAAAATGGTCAGTACACAGATACGCAGTATTTT. Translation: CASSENGQYTDTQYF. This chain links TRBV2 with TRBJ2-3; D ambiguous. With 2 bases removed from V and 2 bases from J, the gap between germline ends came to 11 bases. The CDR3 is 15 residues long. From germline, CDR1 is SNHLY and CDR2 FYNNEI.

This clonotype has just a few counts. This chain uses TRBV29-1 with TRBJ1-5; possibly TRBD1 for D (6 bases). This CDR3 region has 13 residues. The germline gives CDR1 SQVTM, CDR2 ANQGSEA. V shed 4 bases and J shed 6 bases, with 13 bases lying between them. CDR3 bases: TGCAGCGTTGGGGGGGGGGCAGGTCAGCCCCAGCATTTT. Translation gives CSVGGGAGQPQHF.

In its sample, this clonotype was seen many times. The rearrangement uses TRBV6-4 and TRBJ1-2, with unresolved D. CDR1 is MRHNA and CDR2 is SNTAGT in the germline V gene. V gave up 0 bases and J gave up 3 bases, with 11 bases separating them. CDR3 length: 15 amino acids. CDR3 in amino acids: CASSDSGGSYYGYTF. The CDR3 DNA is TGTGCCAGCAGTGACTCCGGCGGATCCTACTATGGCTACACCTTC.

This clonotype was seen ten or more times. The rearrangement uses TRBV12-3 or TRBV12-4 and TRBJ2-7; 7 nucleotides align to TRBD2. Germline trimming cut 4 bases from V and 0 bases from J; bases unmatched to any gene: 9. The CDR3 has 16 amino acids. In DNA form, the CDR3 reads TGTGCCAGCAGTTGGTCAATAGCGGGTGACTCCTACGAGCAGTACTTC. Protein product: CASSWSIAGDSYEQYF.

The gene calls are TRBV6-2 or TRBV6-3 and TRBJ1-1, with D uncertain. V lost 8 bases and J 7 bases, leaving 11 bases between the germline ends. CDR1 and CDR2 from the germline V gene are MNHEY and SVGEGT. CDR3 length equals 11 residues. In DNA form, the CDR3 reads TGTGCCAGCTATTTGGCAGGTGAAGCTTTCTTT. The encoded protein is CASYLAGEAFF.

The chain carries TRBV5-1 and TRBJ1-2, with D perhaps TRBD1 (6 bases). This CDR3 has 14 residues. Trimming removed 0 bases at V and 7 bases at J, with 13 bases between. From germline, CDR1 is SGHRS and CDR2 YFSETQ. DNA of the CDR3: TGCGCCAGCAGCTTGGAAACAGGGCAGGGTGGCTACACCTTC. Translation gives CASSLETGQGGYTF.

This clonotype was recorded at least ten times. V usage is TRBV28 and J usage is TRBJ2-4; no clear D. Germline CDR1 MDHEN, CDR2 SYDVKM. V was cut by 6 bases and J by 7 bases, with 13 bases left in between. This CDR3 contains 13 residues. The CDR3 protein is CASSPPFSNIQYF. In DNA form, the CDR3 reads TGTGCCAGCAGCCCCCCCTTTTCGAACATTCAGTACTTC.

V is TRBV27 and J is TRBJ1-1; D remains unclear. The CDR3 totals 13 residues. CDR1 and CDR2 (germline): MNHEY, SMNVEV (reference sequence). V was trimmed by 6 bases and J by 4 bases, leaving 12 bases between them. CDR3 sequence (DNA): TGTGCCAGCAGACTCCGCGGGAGCACTGAAGCTTTCTTT. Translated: CASRLRGSTEAFF.

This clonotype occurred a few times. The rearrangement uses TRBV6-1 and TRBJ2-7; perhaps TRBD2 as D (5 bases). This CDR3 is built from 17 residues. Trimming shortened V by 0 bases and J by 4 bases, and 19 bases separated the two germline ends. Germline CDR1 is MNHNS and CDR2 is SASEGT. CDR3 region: CASSEALDSRILYEQYF. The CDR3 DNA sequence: TGTGCCAGCAGTGAAGCGCTGGACTCCCGGATCCTTTACGAGCAGTACTTC.